This TCR beta chain was profiled in a study of shared clonotypes between healthy human individuals. Looking at the study overall: Aged between 18 and 49, the donors were two women and a few men. Plates per donor: three CD4 naive, three CD4 memory, two CD8 naive, one CD8 memory. Study-wide findings and caveats: Estimated richness was generally greater in naive than memory subsets.

Germline CDR1 SGHNT, CDR2 YYREEE (reference sequence). V dropped 3 bases and J dropped 8 bases, with 14 bases sitting between them. The CDR3 has 14 residues. A remark on this clone: What it recognizes is unknown.

Clones were sequenced by immunoSEQ multiplex PCR, and TCRdb holds only the in-frame ones, with some missing. This sample has 2 million to 2.5 million clones; approximately 90% occur once, and the top ten carry about 0.36%. The TCR comes from a man aged 18 to 29 in good health. Some clones in this sample may be carry-over from other donors' samples. Source material: naive CD4+ T cells from PBMCs. Subset specified: CD45RA+ positively selected. The chain couples TRBV5-4 to TRBJ1-4; D might be TRBD1 (5 bases). The CDR3 loop reads CASSSGLLGEKLFF. CDR3 nucleotides: TGTGCCAGCAGCTCGGGACTATTGGGGGAAAAACTGTTTTTT.